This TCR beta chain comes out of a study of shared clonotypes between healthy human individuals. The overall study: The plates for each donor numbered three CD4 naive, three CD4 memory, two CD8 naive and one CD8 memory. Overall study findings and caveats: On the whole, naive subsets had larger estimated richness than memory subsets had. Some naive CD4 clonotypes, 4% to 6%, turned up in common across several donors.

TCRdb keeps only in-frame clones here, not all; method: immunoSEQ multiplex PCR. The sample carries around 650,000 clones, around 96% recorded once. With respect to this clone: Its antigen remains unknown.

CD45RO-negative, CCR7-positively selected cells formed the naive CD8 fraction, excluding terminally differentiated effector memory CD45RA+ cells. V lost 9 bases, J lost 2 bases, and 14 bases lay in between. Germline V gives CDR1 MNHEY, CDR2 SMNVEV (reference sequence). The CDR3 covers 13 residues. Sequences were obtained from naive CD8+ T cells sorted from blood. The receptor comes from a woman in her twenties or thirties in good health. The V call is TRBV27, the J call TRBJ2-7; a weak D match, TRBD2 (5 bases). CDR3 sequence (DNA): TGTGCCAGTTACGGACTGGGAGCCTACGAGCAGTACTTC. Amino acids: CASYGLGAYEQYF.